What follows is one TCR beta chain and its context. Its matching antigen is unknown. This sample is part of a study of CD8 T cells in ankylosing spondylitis. Study results and limitations: In ankylosing spondylitis patients, matched synovial fluid reportedly showed significant enrichment of disease-linked clones.

Germline CDR1 and CDR2: DFQATT and SNEGSKA (reference sequence). V shed 5 bases, J shed 1 base, and the junction held 6 bases outside the gene matches. The CDR3 runs to 16 residues. TCRdb re-derived calls from the 5' RACE reads in MiXCR, one entry per CDR3 protein. The sample gives about 260,000 distinct CDR3 sequences, 20% of which show up once; roughly 7.4% is in the top ten. The source of this sequence is a male donor with ankylosing spondylitis or in good health (not recorded which). The sequenced material came from blood, either unsorted or a sorted T cell fraction (not recorded which). V usage is TRBV20-1 and J usage is TRBJ2-3, with TRBD2 matching over 13 bases. The CDR3 DNA reads TGCAGTGCTTGGGGACTAGCGGGACCTGGCACAGATACGCAGTATTTT. It specifies CSAWGLAGPGTDTQYF.